A single sample is the source of the 16 T cell receptor beta chains below, sequenced in a study of T cell responses to AZD1222 COVID-19 vaccine. The data were produced by immunoSEQ multiplex PCR, yet TCRdb's version contains in-frame clones alone and is incomplete. The sample yields roughly 130,000 clones, approximately 90% seen once. The sequencing used peripheral blood, collected on day 0 of AZD1222 vaccination. The receptors originated from an adult in good health.

This chain uses TRBV19 with TRBJ2-3, with D uncertain. This CDR3 is built from 12 residues. Germline CDR1 LNHDA, CDR2 SQIVND (reference sequence). The ends were cut back, 4 bases at V and 5 bases at J, with 7 bases in the middle. CDR3 in DNA: TGTGCCAGTAGTACGAGCCTAGATACGCAGTATTTT. Translated, it gives CASSTSLDTQYF.

For the CDR3, the DNA is TGTGCCTGGAGTGTATCAGGGGTCGTCGGCTACACCTTC. It translates to CAWSVSGVVGYTF. The V gene is TRBV30, the J gene TRBJ1-2; tentative D call: TRBD1 (6 bases). Between the trimmed V and J ends, which lost 0 bases and 8 bases, there was a span of 13 bases. Looked up from germline, CDR1 is GTSNPN and CDR2 is SVGIG (reference sequence). The CDR3 is 13 amino acids.

CDR3 sequence: CATARGRGQETQYF. Here the CDR3 DNA reads TGTGCCACCGCCAGGGGGAGGGGACAAGAGACCCAGTACTTC. This chain joins TRBV24-1 and TRBJ2-5, with D perhaps matching TRBD1 or TRBD2 (7 bases each). The CDR3 runs to 14 residues. Germline assignment: CDR1 KGHDR and CDR2 SFDVKD. Trimming pared 9 bases from V and 2 bases from J, leaving 15 bases between.

The rearrangement uses TRBV18 and TRBJ1-5; D is unclear. Germline V CDR1 and CDR2: KGHSH, LQKENI. V was trimmed by 2 bases and J by 2 bases, leaving 4 bases between them. The CDR3 has 13 residues. The CDR3 DNA sequence: TGTGCCAGCTCACCAACCGGCAATCAGCCCCAGCATTTT. Translation gives CASSPTGNQPQHF. Full variable domain (outside the CDR3, taken from reference TRBV18 and TRBJ1-5): NAGVMQNPRHLVRRRGQEARLRCSPMKGHSHVYWYRQLPEEGLKFMVYLQKENIIDESGMPKERFSAEFPKEGPSILRIQQVVRGDSAAYFCASSPTGNQPQHFGDGTRLSIL.

The chain couples TRBV9 to TRBJ1-3; tentative D call: TRBD1 (5 bases). Germline CDR1 SGDLS, CDR2 YYNGEE. V was shortened by 4 bases and J by 4 bases, with 18 bases between the two germline ends. CDR3 length: 16 amino acids. The CDR3 region is CASSSTSSGGGNTIYF. In nucleotides, the CDR3 is TGTGCCAGCAGCTCGACCTCCAGTGGGGGGGGAAACACCATATATTTT.

The V and J genes are TRBV3-1 (or the pseudogene TRBV3-2) and TRBJ1-1; TRBD1 aligns across 7 bases. Germline V gives CDR1 LGHDT, CDR2 YNNKEL (reference sequence). CDR3 length: 15 residues. Losses at the gene ends were 4 bases for V and 1 base for J; bases not matched to a gene: 6. The CDR3: CASSPRDRQNTEAFF. In DNA, the CDR3 is TGTGCCAGCAGCCCCCGGGACAGACAGAACACTGAAGCTTTCTTT.

About this clone: Other DNA sequences of this sample code for an identical CDR3. This chain links TRBV24-1 with TRBJ2-1; D is unclear. The CDR3 is 11 amino acids. Trimming removed 5 bases from V and 5 bases from J, with 3 bases in between. Germline loops: CDR1 KGHDR, CDR2 SFDVKD. Here the CDR3 reads CATSGDNEQFF. For the CDR3, the DNA is TGTGCCACCAGTGGTGACAATGAGCAGTTCTTC.

The J gene is TRBJ1-6, the V gene TRBV28; D is undetermined. Germline CDR1 is MDHEN and CDR2 is SYDVKM. CDR3 size: 16 residues. V lost 5 bases and J 0 bases, leaving 11 bases between the germline ends. Here the CDR3 reads CASSSEGPSYNSPLHF. Written as DNA, the CDR3 is TGTGCCAGCAGTAGCGAGGGCCCCTCCTATAATTCACCCCTCCACTTT.

The chain combines TRBV2 with TRBJ2-1; 13 bases align to TRBD2. There are 15 residues in the CDR3. The V gene end was trimmed by 6 bases and the J gene end by 6 bases; junction bases not matched to a gene: 5. The germline CDR1 and CDR2 sequences are SNHLY and FYNNEI. CDR3 nucleotide sequence: TGTGCCAGCAGAGAGACTAGCGGGGGGAGCAATGAGCAGTTCTTC. Amino acids: CASRETSGGSNEQFF. Full variable domain (outside the CDR3, taken from reference TRBV2 and TRBJ2-1): EPEVTQTPSHQVTQMGQEVILRCVPISNHLYFYWYRQILGQKVEFLVSFYNNEISEKSEIFDDQFSVERPDGSNFTLKIRSTKLEDSAMYFCASRETSGGSNEQFFGPGTRLTVL.

This chain connects TRBV30 to TRBJ1-4; 7 bases align to TRBD1. The V gene end was trimmed by 0 bases and the J gene end by 4 bases; junction bases not matched to a gene: 5. The CDR3 covers 15 residues. Germline CDR1 GTSNPN, CDR2 SVGIG (reference sequence). DNA of the CDR3: TGTGCCTGGAGTGTACTTCAGGGGGTTAATGAAAAACTGTTTTTT. Translated, it gives CAWSVLQGVNEKLFF.

The chain couples TRBV5-5 to TRBJ2-1; D assignment may be TRBD1 or TRBD2 (5 bases each). V lost 3 bases and J lost 7, with 20 bases in between. Germline-derived CDR1 and CDR2 are SGHKS and YYEKEE (reference sequence). CDR3 length: 16 amino acids. CDR3 coding DNA: TGTGCCAGCAGCTGGGGCTGGATAGGGACCGGGAATGAGCAGTTCTTC. This sequence encodes CASSWGWIGTGNEQFF.

Comment on this clone: At one end the junction does not follow the germline gene, possibly because of a read error. The chain employs TRBV6-2 or TRBV6-3 and TRBJ2-5; D possibly corresponds to TRBD2 (5 bases). This CDR3 is built from 14 residues. The germline V gene has CDR1 MNHEY and CDR2 SVGEGT. The DNA for the CDR3 is TGTGCCGGCAGCCCCGGGGAAGAAGCCGAGACCCAGTACTTC. As protein: CAGSPGEEAETQYF.

This clone came up once. CDR3 sequence (DNA): TGTGCCAGCTCACCACCAGGGTCCTTGAAAGGGAACACTGAAGCTTTCTTT. Translated, it gives CASSPPGSLKGNTEAFF. The V and J genes are TRBV18 and TRBJ1-1; D unresolved. Trimming left V 0 bases short and J 1 base short, with 15 bases between. This CDR3 is 17 amino acids long. Germline CDR1 reads KGHSH; CDR2 reads LQKENI.

V gene TRBV5-6 combines with J gene TRBJ1-5; D uncertain. There are 15 residues in the CDR3. The germline V gene has CDR1 SGHDT and CDR2 YYEEEE. V lost 0 bases and J 5 bases, leaving 12 bases between the germline ends. Here the CDR3 reads CASSLVQKPDQPQHF. The CDR3 coding sequence is TGTGCCAGCAGCTTGGTCCAGAAACCCGATCAGCCCCAGCATTTT.

This chain links TRBV6-5 with TRBJ2-7; D may be TRBD1 (6 bases). Trimming pared 6 bases from V and 5 bases from J, leaving 14 bases between. This CDR3 contains 13 residues. CDR1 and CDR2 from the germline V gene are MNHEY and SVGAGI. CDR3: CASRRQGGHEQYF. CDR3 nucleotides: TGTGCCAGCAGGCGCCAAGGGGGTCACGAGCAGTACTTC.

As regards this clone: Other DNA sequences in the same sample also yield this CDR3. The chain has TRBV15 and TRBJ1-1; D unresolved. Trimming pared 0 bases from V and 7 bases from J, leaving 6 bases between. The CDR3 has 12 amino acids. Per the germline V gene, CDR1 is LNHNV and CDR2 is YYDKDF (reference sequence). CDR3 protein: CATSRDGSEAFF. Here the CDR3 DNA reads TGTGCCACCAGCAGAGATGGCAGTGAAGCTTTCTTT.